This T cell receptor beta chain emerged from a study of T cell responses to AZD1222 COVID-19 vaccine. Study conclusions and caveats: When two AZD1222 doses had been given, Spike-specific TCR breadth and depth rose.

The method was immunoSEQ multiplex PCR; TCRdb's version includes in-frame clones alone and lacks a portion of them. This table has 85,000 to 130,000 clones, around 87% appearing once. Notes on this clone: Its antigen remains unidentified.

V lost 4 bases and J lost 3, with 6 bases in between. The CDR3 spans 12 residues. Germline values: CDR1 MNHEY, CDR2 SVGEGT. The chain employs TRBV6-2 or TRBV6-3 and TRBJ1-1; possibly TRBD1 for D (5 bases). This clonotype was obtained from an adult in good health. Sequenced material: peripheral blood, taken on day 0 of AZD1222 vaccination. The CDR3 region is CASSSGYTEAFF. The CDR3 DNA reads TGTGCCAGCAGTTCAGGGTACACTGAAGCTTTCTTT.